This T cell receptor (beta chain) was documented in a study of T cell responses to AZD1222 COVID-19 vaccine. Looking at the study overall: Whether given at about 4 or about 12 weeks, second doses were pooled.

Assay used: immunoSEQ multiplex PCR; TCRdb lists only in-frame clones, some missing. Of 110,000 or so clones in the sample, 88% were seen once. Comments on this clone: Its matching antigen is unknown.

CDR3 length equals 13 residues. Trimming pared 3 bases from V and 7 bases from J, leaving 9 bases between. The study's findings and limits: Nearly half of spike-specific TCRs reportedly target unmutated variant regions. Sampling captured repertoires only after the peak T cell response. White British donors predominated, females outnumbered males, and clonal diversity was possibly underestimated.

The chain joins TRBV12-3 or TRBV12-4 to TRBJ2-2; D remains ambiguous. The specimen was peripheral blood, collected on day 0 of AZD1222 vaccination. This clonotype originated in an adult in good health. CDR3 sequence (DNA): TGTGCCAGCAGTTTCTTCCCCAGCGGGGAGCTGTTTTTT. Its translation: CASSFFPSGELFF.